This entry concerns a single T cell receptor beta chain. CDR3 size: 15 residues. Germline CDR1 reads SGHRS; CDR2 reads YFSETQ. J lost 5 bases, V lost 3 bases, and 2 bases had no gene match. The sample belongs to a study of blood T cell repertoires in COVID-19. For the study at large: Spain, Italy and the United States supplied samples that represented acute and convalescent COVID-19. T cells, B-cell-depleted T cells, or PBMCs provided the cDNA or gDNA that served as material.

During active infection, Seattle patients enrolled and were then monitored through disease. In the study's own analysis: Reference gene primers were amplified, and this amplification served to estimate nucleated cell counts. Libraries were prepared by immunoSEQ multiplex PCR; TCRdb keeps only in-frame clonotypes and omits some of them. The D gene and trimming were derived from the DNA, and the V and J assignments and clone size from that table. The table includes 300,000 to 400,000 clones, 85% to 90% detected once. The sample was peripheral blood. The chain employs TRBV5-1 and TRBJ2-2; TRBD2 aligns across 12 bases. The TCR sequence derives from a woman in her fifties or sixties with COVID-19, enrolled during active disease. The CDR3 protein is CASSSSGRGTGELFF. CDR3 bases: TGCGCCAGCAGCTCTAGCGGGAGGGGAACCGGGGAGCTGTTTTTT.